The entry below gives a single TCR beta chain sequence along with its context. Its antigen is currently not known. Within one base of it there is no much larger clone, and no base qualities were kept. For sequencing of the TCRbeta CDR3 region, genomic DNA was extracted from the sorted cells. The immunoSEQ Assay was used to sequence the TCRbeta CDR3 regions. Imported from immuneACCESS, the table was reduced by TCRdb to in-frame sequences with V and J called. These copies leave out some clones; in studies compared against another copy, an unresolved V gene accounts for under half, and the cause of the remainder is not known. Within this sample are about 78,000 clones, with about 90% of them counted one time only. The ten largest clones add up to about 2.8% of the sample. The data belong to a study of OX40 agonist ivuxolimab in advanced cancers. About the investigation overall: Ivuxolimab, which targeted the costimulatory receptor OX40 (CD134), was an agonistic, fully human IgG2 monoclonal antibody. Intravenous ivuxolimab was administered to patients every 2 weeks at six dose levels: 0.01, 0.1, 0.3, 1.5, 3 and 10 mg/kg. The paper covers the monotherapy dose-escalation part of the phase I ivuxolimab trial, which included N of about 50 patients. Three dose-escalation patients achieved partial responses, one with hepatocellular carcinoma and two with cutaneous melanoma. Peripheral TCRbeta sequencing aimed to test whether ivuxolimab altered TCR sequence diversity and caused clonal T-cell expansion. Of the 50 to 55 dose-escalation patients, hepatocellular carcinoma was present in 19, melanoma in roughly 15, renal cell carcinoma in 9 and head and neck cancer in 9. A male proportion of roughly 80% and a mean age of 60 years, ranging from roughly 20 to 80, were recorded for the dose-escalation cohort. Prior anti-PD-1, anti-PD-L1 or anti-CTLA-4 therapy was permitted, and checkpoint inhibitors had been received by approximately 39% of dose-escalation patients.

The trial excluded patients who had a history of autoimmune disease or who were on systemic immunosuppression. In every dose cohort, peripheral blood was drawn for TCR sequencing at baseline, cycle 4 day 1, and cycle 7 day 1. Samples were obtained from an open-label, multicenter, first-in-human phase I dose-escalation trial of ivuxolimab. Adults with locally advanced or metastatic melanoma, renal cell, hepatocellular, or head and neck squamous cell carcinoma were enrolled in the trial. Before TCR sequencing, CD4+ and CD8+ T cells were separately sorted from peripheral blood. Overall study outcomes, separate from this receptor: Which antigens the clonally expanded peripheral T cells were specific for was not determined. After ivuxolimab, expanded clones were on average more numerous among CD8+ T cells than among CD4+ T cells. At doses of 0.1 to 3.0 mg/kg, clonal expansion of both CD4+ and CD8+ T cells in blood was seen between baseline and week 6. In partial responders in the 0.1-3.0 mg/kg groups, normalized peripheral clonal expansion was found to be among the lowest, especially among CD8+ T cells. Low levels of normalized T-cell clonal expansion were also seen in some nonresponding patients.

There are 14 amino acids in the CDR3, from cysteine to phenylalanine inclusive. Solely the CDR3 DNA is kept, with 42 bases framed from the first base. V gives up 6 bases and J gives up 4 bases, and the segment between their germline ends measures 15 bases. The CDR1 and CDR2 encoded by the germline V gene are MDHEN and SYDVKM. The receptor's source is an adult with an advanced solid tumor such as melanoma, head and neck, liver or kidney cancer. The source was CD4+ or CD8+ T cells sorted from blood, collected in a trial of the OX40 agonist ivuxolimab. Recombination joined TRBV28 with TRBJ1-2, with no reliable assignment of the D segment. DNA sequence: TGTGCCAGCAGATACACAAACCAAGGCTATGGCTACACCTTC. Its translation reads: CASRYTNQGYGYTF.